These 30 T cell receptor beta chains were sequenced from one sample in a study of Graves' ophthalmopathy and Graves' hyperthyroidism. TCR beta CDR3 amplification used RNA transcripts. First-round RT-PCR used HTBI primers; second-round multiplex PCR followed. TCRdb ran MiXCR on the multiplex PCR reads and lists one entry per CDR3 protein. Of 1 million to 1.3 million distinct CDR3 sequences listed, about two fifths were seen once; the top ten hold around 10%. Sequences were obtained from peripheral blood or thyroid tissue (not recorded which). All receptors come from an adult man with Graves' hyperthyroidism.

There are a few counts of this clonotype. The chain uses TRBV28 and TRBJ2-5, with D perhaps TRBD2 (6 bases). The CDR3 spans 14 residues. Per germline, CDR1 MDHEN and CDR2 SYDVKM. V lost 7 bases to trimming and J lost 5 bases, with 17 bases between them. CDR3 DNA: TGTGCCAGCACCATCGGGACTCCAGTGGAGACCCAGTACTTC. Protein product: CASTIGTPVETQYF.

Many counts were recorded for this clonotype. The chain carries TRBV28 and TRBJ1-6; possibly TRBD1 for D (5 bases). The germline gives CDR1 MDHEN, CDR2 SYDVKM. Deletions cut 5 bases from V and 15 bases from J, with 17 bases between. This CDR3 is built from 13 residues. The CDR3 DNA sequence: TGTGCCAGCAGTCCAGTCGAGGGGACGCTCCTCCACTTT. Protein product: CASSPVEGTLLHF.

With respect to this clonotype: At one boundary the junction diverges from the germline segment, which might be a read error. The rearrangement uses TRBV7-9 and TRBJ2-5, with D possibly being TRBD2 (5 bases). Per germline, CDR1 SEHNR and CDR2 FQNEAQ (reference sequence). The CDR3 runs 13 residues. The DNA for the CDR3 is TGCGCCAGCAGCTTGGAGGACCGTGGGACCCAGTACTTC. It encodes CASSLEDRGTQYF.

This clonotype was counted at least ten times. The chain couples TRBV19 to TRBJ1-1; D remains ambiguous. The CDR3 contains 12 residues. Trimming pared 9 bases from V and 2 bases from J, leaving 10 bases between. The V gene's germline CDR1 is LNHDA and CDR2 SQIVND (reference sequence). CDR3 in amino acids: CASSRLNTEAFF. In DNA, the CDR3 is TGTGCCAGCAGCCGACTTAACACTGAAGCTTTCTTT.

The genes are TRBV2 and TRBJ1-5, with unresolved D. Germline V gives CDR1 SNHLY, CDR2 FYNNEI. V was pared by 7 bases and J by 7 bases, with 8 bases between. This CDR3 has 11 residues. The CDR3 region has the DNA TGTGCCAGCATTATGGGACAGCCCCAGCATTTT. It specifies CASIMGQPQHF.

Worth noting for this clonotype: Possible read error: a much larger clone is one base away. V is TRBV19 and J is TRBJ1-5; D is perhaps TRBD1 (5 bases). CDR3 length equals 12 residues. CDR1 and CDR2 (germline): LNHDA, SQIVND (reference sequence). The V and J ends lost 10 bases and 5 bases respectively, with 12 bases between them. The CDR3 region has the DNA TGTGCCACCCAGAGGGGAGATCAGCCCCAGCATTTT. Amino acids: CATQRGDQPQHF.

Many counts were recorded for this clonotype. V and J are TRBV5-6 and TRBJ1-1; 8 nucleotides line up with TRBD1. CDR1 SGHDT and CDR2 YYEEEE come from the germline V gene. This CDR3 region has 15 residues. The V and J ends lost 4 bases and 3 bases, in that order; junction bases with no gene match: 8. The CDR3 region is CASSRGPGGHTEAFF. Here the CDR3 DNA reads TGTGCCAGCAGCCGCGGTCCAGGGGGCCACACTGAAGCTTTCTTT. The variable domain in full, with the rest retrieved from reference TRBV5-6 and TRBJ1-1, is DAGVTQSPTHLIKTRGQQVTLRCSPKSGHDTVSWYQQALGQGPQFIFQYYEEEERQRGNFPDRFSGHQFPNYSSELNVNALLLGDSALYLCASSRGPGGHTEAFFGQGTRLTVV.

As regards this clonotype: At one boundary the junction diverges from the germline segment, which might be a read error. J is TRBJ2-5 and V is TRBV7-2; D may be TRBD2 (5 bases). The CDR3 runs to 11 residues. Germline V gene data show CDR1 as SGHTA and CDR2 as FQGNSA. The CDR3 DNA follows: TGTGTCAGCAGCGGTAGGGAGACCCAGTACTTC. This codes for CVSSGRETQYF. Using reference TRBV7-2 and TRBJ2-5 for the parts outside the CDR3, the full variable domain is GAGVSQSPSNKVTEKGKDVELRCDPISGHTALYWYRQSLGQGLEFLIYFQGNSAPDKSGLPSDRFSAERTGGSVSTLTIQRTQQEDSAVYLCVSSGRETQYFGPGTRLLVL.

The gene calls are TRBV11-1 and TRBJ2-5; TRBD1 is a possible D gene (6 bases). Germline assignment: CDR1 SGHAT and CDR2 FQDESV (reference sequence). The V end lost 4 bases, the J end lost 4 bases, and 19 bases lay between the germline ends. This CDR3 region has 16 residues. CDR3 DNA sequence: TGTGCCAGCAGCTCCAGGGGACCCGCCTCGGGAGAGACCCAGTACTTC. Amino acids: CASSSRGPASGETQYF. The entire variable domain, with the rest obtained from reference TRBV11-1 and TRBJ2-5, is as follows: EAEVAQSPRYKITEKSQAVAFWCDPISGHATLYWYRQILGQGPELLVQFQDESVVDDSQLPKDRFSAERLKGVDSTLKIQPAELGDSAMYLCASSSRGPASGETQYFGPGTRLLVL.

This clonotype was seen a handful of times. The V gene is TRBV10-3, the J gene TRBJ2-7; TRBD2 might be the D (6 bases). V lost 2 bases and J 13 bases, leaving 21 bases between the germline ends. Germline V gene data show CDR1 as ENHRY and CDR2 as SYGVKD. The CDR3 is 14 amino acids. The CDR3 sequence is CAISEGGAGVDAYF. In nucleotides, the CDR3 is TGTGCCATCAGTGAGGGAGGGGCAGGAGTTGATGCATACTTC.

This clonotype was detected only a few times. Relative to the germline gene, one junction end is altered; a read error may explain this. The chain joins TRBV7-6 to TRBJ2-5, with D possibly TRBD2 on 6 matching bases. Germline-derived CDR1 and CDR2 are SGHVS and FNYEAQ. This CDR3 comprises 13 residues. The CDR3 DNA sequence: TGTGCCGGCAGCGACGGCCGGGGGGAGACCCAGTACTTC. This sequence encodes CAGSDGRGETQYF.

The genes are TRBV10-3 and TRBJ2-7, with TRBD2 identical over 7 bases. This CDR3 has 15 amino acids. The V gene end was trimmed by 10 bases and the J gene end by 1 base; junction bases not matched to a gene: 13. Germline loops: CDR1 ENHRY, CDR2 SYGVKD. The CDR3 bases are TGTGCCAGCACTCCCGGACTAGTCAATTCCTACGAGCAGTACTTC. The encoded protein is CASTPGLVNSYEQYF.

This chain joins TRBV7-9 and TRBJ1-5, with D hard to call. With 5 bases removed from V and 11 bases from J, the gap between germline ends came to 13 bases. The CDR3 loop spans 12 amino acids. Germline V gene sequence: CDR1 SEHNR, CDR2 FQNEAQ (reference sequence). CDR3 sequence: CASSEVQETQHF. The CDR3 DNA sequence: TGTGCCAGCAGCGAGGTTCAAGAGACCCAGCATTTT.

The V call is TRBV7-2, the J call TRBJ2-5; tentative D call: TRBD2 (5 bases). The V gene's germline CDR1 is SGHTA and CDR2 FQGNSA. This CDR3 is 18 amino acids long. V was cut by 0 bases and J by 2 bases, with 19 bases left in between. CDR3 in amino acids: CASSLARFLADLQETQYF. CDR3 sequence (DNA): TGTGCCAGCAGCTTAGCGCGGTTCTTGGCGGACTTACAAGAGACCCAGTACTTC.

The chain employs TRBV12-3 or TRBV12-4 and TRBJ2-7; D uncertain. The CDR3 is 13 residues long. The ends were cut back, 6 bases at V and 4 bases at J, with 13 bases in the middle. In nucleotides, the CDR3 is TGTGCCAGCAGCCCCTACTTCGCGTACGAGCAGTACTTC. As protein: CASSPYFAYEQYF.

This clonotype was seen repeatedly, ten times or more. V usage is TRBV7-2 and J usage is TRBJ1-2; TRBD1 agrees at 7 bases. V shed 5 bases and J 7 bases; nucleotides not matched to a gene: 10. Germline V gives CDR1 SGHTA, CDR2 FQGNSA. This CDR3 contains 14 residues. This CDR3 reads CASSNRQGISGYTF. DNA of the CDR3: TGTGCCAGCAGCAATAGACAGGGAATAAGTGGCTACACCTTC.

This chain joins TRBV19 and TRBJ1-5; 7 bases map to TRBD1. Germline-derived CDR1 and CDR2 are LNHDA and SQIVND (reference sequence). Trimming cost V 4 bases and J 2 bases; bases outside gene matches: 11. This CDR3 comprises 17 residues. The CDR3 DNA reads TGTGCCAGTAGTACCTTGGGGACAGTATCGGGCAATCAGCCCCAGCATTTT. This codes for CASSTLGTVSGNQPQHF.

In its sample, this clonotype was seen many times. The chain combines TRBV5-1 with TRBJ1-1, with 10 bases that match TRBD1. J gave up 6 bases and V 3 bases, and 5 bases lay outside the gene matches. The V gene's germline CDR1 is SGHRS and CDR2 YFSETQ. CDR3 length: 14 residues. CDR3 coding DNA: TGCGCCAGCAGCTCCCGGGACAGGGGCTCTGAAGCTTTCTTT. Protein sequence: CASSSRDRGSEAFF.

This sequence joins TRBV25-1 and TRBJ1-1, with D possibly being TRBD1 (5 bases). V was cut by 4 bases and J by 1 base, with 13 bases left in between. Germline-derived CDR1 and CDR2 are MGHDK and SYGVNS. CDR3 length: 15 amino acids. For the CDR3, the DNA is TGTGCCAGCAGTGGAATGACAGCCTCGAACACTGAAGCTTTCTTT. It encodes CASSGMTASNTEAFF.

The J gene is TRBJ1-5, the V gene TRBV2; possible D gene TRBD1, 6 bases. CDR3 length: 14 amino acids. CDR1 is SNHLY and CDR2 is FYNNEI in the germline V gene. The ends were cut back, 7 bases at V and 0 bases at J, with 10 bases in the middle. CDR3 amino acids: CASTGVSSNQPQHF. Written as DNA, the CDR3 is TGTGCCAGCACAGGGGTCAGTAGCAATCAGCCCCAGCATTTT.

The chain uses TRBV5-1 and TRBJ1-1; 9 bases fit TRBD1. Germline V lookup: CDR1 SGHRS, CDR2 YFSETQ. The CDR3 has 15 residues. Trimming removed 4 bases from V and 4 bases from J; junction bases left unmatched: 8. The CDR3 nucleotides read TGCGCCAGCAGCAGGGGGGACAGGGTGGGCACTGAAGCTTTCTTT. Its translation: CASSRGDRVGTEAFF.

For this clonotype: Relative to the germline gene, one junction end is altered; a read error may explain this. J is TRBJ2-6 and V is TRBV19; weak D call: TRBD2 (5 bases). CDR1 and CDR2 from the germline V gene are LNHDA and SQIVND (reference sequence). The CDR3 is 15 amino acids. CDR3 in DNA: TGTGCCAGTAGTAGGCCTCGGGCCGGGGACAACGTCCTGACTTTC. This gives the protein CASSRPRAGDNVLTF. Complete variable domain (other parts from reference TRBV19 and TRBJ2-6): DGGITQSPKYLFRKEGQNVTLSCEQNLNHDAMYWYRQDPGQGLRLIYYSQIVNDFQKGDIAEGYSVSREKKESFPLTVTSAQKNPTAFYLCASSRPRAGDNVLTFGAGSRLTVL.

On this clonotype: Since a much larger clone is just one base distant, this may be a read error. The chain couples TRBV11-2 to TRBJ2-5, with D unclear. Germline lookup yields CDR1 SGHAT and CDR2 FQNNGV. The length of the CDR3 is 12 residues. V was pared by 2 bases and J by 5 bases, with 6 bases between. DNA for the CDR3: TGTGCCAGCAGCTTAAATACGGAGACCCAGTACTTC. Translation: CASSLNTETQYF. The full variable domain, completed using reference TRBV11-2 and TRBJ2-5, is EAGVAQSPRYKIIEKRQSVAFWCNPISGHATLYWYQQILGQGPKLLIQFQNNGVVDDSQLPKDRFSAERLKGVDSTLKIQPAKLEDSAVYLCASSLNTETQYFGPGTRLLVL.

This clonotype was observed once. The CDR3 coding sequence is TGTGCCAGCAGTGAAGACTTGGGAGGAGAGACCCAGTACTTC. Its protein is CASSEDLGGETQYF. V is TRBV6-1 and J is TRBJ2-5; a possible D gene is TRBD2 (6 bases). This CDR3 contains 14 residues. Trimming removed 1 base from V and 4 bases from J, with 10 bases in between. Per germline, CDR1 MNHNS and CDR2 SASEGT.

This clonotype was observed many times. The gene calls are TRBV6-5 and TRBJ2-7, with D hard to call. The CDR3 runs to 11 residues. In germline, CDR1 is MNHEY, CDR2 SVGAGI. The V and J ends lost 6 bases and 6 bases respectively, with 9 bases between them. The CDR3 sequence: CASRIGPEQYF. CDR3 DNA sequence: TGTGCCAGCAGGATAGGTCCCGAGCAGTACTTC.

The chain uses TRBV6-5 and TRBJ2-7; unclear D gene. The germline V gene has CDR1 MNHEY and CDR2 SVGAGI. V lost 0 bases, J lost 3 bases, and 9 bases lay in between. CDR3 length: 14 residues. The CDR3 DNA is TGTGCCAGCAGTTACTCTTACAGTAACTACGAGCAGTACTTC. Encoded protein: CASSYSYSNYEQYF.

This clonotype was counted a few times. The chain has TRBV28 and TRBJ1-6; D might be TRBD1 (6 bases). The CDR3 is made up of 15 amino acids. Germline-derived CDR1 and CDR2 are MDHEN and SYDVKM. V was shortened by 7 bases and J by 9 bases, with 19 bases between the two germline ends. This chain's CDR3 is CASNLGGDTSSPLHF. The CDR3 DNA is TGTGCCAGCAACTTAGGGGGGGACACCTCTTCACCCCTCCACTTT.

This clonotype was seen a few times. CDR3 amino acids: CASSIDSWQKLRSLKKNTEAFF. The CDR3 DNA sequence: TGTGCCAGTAGTATTGACTCTTGGCAGAAACTACGTTCCCTTAAGAAGAACACTGAAGCTTTCTTT. This chain uses TRBV19 with TRBJ1-1; D not certain. Trimming stripped 3 bases from V and 1 base from J, with 33 bases between. CDR1 and CDR2 (germline): LNHDA, SQIVND (reference sequence). CDR3 size: 22 residues.

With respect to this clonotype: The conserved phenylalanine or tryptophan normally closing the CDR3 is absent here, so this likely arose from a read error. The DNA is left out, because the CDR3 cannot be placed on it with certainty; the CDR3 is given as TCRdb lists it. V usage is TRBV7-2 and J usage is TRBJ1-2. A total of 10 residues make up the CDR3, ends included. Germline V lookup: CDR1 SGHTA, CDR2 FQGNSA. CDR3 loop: CASSLARGLA.

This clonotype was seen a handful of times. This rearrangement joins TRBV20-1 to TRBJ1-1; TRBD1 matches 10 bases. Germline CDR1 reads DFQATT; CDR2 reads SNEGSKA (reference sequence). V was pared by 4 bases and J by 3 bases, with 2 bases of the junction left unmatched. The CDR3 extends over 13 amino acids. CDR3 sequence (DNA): TGCAGTGCTATAGGGACAGGGGACACTGAAGCTTTCTTT. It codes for CSAIGTGDTEAFF.